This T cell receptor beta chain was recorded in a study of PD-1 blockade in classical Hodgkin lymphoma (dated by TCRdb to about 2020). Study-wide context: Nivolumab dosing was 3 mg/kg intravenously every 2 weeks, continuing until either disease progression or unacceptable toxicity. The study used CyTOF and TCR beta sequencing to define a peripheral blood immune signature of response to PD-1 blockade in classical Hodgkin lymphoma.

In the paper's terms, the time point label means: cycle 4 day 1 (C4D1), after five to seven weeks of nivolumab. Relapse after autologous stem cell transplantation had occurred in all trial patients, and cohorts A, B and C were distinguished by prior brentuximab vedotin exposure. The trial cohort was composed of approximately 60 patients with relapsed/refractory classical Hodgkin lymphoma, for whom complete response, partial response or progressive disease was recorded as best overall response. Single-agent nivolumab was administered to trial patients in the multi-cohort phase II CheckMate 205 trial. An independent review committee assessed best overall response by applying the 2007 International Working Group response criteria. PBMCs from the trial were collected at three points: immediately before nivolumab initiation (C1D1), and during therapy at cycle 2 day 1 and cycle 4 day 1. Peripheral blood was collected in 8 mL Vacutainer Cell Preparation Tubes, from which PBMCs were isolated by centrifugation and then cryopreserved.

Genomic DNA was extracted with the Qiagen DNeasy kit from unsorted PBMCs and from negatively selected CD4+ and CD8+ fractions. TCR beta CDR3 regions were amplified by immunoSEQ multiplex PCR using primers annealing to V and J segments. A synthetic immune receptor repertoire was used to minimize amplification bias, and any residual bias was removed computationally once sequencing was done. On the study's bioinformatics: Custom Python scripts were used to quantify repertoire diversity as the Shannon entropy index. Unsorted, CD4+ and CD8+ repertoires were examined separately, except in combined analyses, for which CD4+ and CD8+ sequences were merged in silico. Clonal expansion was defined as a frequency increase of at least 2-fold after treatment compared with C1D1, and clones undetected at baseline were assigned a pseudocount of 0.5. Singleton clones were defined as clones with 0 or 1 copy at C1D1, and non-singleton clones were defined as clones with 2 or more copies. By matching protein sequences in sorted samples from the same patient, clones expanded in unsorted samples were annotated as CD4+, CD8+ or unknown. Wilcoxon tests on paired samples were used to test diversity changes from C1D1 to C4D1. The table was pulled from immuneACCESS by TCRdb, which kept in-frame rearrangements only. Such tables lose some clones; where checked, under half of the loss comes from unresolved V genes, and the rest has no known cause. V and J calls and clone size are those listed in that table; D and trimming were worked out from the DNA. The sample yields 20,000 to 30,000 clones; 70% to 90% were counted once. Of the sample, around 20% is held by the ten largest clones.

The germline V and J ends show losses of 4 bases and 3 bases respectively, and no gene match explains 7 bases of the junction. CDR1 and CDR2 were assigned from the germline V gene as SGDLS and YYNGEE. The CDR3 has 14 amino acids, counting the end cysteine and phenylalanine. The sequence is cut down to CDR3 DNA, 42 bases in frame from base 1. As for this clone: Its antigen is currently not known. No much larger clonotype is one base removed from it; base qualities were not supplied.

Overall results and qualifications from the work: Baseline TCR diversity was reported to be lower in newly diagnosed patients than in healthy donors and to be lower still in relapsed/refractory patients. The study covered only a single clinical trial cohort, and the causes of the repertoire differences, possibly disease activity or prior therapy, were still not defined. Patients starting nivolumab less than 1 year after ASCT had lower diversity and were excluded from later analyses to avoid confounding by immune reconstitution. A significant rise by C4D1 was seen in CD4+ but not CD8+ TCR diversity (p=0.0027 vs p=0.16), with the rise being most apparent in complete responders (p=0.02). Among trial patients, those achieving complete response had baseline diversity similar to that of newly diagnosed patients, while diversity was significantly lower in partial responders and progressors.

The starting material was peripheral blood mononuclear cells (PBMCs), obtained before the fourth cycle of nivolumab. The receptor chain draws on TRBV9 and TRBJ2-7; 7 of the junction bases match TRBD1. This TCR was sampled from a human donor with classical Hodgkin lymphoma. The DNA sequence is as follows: TGTGCCAGCAGCCCACGACAGGGAAACTACGAGCAGTACTTC. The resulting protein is CASSPRQGNYEQYF.